The 32 T cell receptor beta chains below come from one sample, sequenced in a study of shared clonotypes between healthy human individuals. TCRdb's copy holds only in-frame clones and misses some; the assay was immunoSEQ multiplex PCR. The data hold about 2.3 million clones, with under 95% observed a single time. The sequencing input was naive CD4+ T cells from PBMCs. The subset denotes: CD45RA+ positively selected. The receptors here all came from a man younger than 30 in good health. Some clones in this sample may be carry-over from other donors' samples.

V is TRBV19 and J is TRBJ1-2; no clear D gene. This CDR3 comprises 16 residues. V gave up 5 bases and J gave up 4 bases, with 20 bases separating them. CDR1 and CDR2 from the germline V gene are LNHDA and SQIVND (reference sequence). The CDR3 DNA follows: TGTGCCAGTAGTCCGGGCGGTTCCAAGCGGGTCTATGGCTACACCTTC. Encoded protein: CASSPGGSKRVYGYTF.

The chain is built from TRBV4-1 and TRBJ2-5, with 8 bases matching TRBD1. Per germline, CDR1 MGHRA and CDR2 YSYEKL. Trimming at V came to 0 bases and at J to 3 bases, leaving 9 bases not matched to a gene. The CDR3 is 17 residues long. DNA of the CDR3: TGCGCCAGCAGCCAAGAGCAAACAGGGGGTCAAAAAGAGACCCAGTACTTC. Protein product: CASSQEQTGGQKETQYF.

J is TRBJ2-1 and V is TRBV9, with 7 bases fitting TRBD2. Germline lookup yields CDR1 SGDLS and CDR2 YYNGEE. CDR3 length: 15 residues. J gave up 9 bases and V 0 bases, and 9 bases lay outside the gene matches. CDR3 sequence (DNA): TGTGCCAGCAGCGTAGAAGTGGGAGGGCCGACTGAGCAGTTCTTC. As protein: CASSVEVGGPTEQFF.

This clone came up once. This sequence joins TRBV7-3 and TRBJ2-1; 11 bases are a match to TRBD2. This CDR3 spans 14 amino acids. Germline values: CDR1 SGHTA, CDR2 FQGTGA. V trimming: 3 bases; J trimming: 9 bases; junction bases outside the gene matches: 4. This chain's CDR3 is CASSFSGRAVEQFF. The CDR3 nucleotides read TGTGCCAGCAGCTTTAGCGGGAGGGCCGTTGAGCAGTTCTTC.

V and J are TRBV7-3 and TRBJ2-5; possible D gene TRBD2, 7 bases. Trimming removed 5 bases at V and 3 bases at J, with 16 bases between. The CDR3 spans 15 residues. Germline values: CDR1 SGHTA, CDR2 FQGTGA. CDR3 sequence: CASSRGGLAEETQYF. The CDR3 DNA is TGTGCCAGCAGCCGAGGGGGGCTAGCGGAAGAGACCCAGTACTTC.

The rearrangement joins TRBV5-8 to TRBJ2-5, with D maybe TRBD2 (5 bases). The CDR3 is 13 amino acids. Germline assignment: CDR1 SGHTS and CDR2 YDEGEE. Trimming removed 3 bases from V and 6 bases from J, with 12 bases in between. CDR3 region: CASSWRSEQTQYF. In nucleotides, the CDR3 is TGTGCCAGCAGCTGGAGGTCGGAGCAGACCCAGTACTTC.

The gene calls are TRBV18 and TRBJ2-1; 10 bases match TRBD2. J was trimmed by 12 bases and V by 3 bases; bases with no gene match: 11. The germline V gene encodes CDR1 KGHSH and CDR2 LQKENI. The CDR3 is 15 residues long. The CDR3 sequence: CASSPGTSVIYGQFF. The CDR3 DNA follows: TGTGCCAGCTCACCCGGGACTAGCGTAATATACGGGCAGTTCTTC. Based on the CDR3 plus reference TRBV18 and TRBJ2-1, the full variable domain is NAGVMQNPRHLVRRRGQEARLRCSPMKGHSHVYWYRQLPEEGLKFMVYLQKENIIDESGMPKERFSAEFPKEGPSILRIQQVVRGDSAAYFCASSPGTSVIYGQFFGPGTRLTVL.

The V gene is TRBV5-8, the J gene TRBJ2-3; D uncertain. Trimming pared 3 bases from V and 0 bases from J, leaving 17 bases between. Germline assignment: CDR1 SGHTS and CDR2 YDEGEE. The CDR3 has 17 amino acids. CDR3: CASSYKTLDSSTDTQYF. The CDR3 DNA sequence: TGTGCCAGCAGCTACAAAACCCTAGATTCTAGCACAGATACGCAGTATTTT. The full variable domain, with the rest looked up from reference TRBV5-8 and TRBJ2-3, is EAGVTQSPTHLIKTRGQQATLRCSPISGHTSVYWYQQALGLGLQFLLWYDEGEERNRGNFPPRFSGRQFPNYSSELNVNALELEDSALYLCASSYKTLDSSTDTQYFGPGTRLTVL.

A word on this clone: The sample contains more than one DNA sequence encoding this CDR3. The chain recombines TRBV5-1 with TRBJ2-7; a possible D gene is TRBD1 (6 bases). The CDR3 has 14 residues. V was cut by 0 bases and J by 0 bases, with 7 bases left in between. Germline loops: CDR1 SGHRS, CDR2 YFSETQ. The CDR3 coding sequence is TGCGCCAGCAGCTTGGACAGGGTCTCCTACGAGCAGTACTTC. Translation: CASSLDRVSYEQYF.

This chain joins TRBV11-2 and TRBJ1-2; TRBD1 matches 11 bases. This CDR3 spans 13 amino acids. The V gene end was trimmed by 5 bases and the J gene end by 7 bases; junction bases not matched to a gene: 3. Germline CDR1 reads SGHAT; CDR2 reads FQNNGV. This chain's CDR3 is CASSPGTGGGYTF. CDR3 nucleotides: TGTGCCAGCAGCCCCGGGACAGGGGGTGGCTACACCTTC.

The chain joins TRBV7-3 to TRBJ2-1, with 9 bases matching TRBD1. The germline CDR1 and CDR2 sequences are SGHTA and FQGTGA. V gave up 2 bases and J gave up 7 bases; unmatched junction bases: 9. This CDR3 contains 16 residues. CDR3 DNA: TGTGCCAGCAGCTTATACGGGACAGGGATAGGGAATGAGCAGTTCTTC. This translates into CASSLYGTGIGNEQFF.

The V call is TRBV19, the J call TRBJ1-1; D is ambiguous. Germline assignment: CDR1 LNHDA and CDR2 SQIVND (reference sequence). The CDR3 contains 15 residues. V was cut by 1 base and J by 3 bases, with 12 bases left in between. Written as DNA, the CDR3 is TGTGCCAGTAGTATAGTTCGCTCGAGGCACACTGAAGCTTTCTTT. Residues: CASSIVRSRHTEAFF.

Comments on this clone: Other DNA sequences within the sample encode an identical CDR3. The chain is built from TRBV2 and TRBJ2-5, with TRBD2 as a possible D gene (6 bases). Germline loops: CDR1 SNHLY, CDR2 FYNNEI. V gave up 8 bases and J gave up 2 bases, with 9 bases separating them. The CDR3 is made up of 12 amino acids. In nucleotides, the CDR3 is TGTGCCAGCCGGGGGAGGCAAGAGACCCAGTACTTC. Translating it yields CASRGRQETQYF. Filled out from reference TRBV2 and TRBJ2-5, the complete variable domain reads EPEVTQTPSHQVTQMGQEVILRCVPISNHLYFYWYRQILGQKVEFLVSFYNNEISEKSEIFDDQFSVERPDGSNFTLKIRSTKLEDSAMYFCASRGRQETQYFGPGTRLLVL.

The V gene is TRBV11-2, the J gene TRBJ1-1; D is ambiguous. The CDR3 spans 13 residues. V shed 5 bases and J shed 7 bases, with 14 bases lying between them. CDR1 is SGHAT, CDR2 FQNNGV, per germline. CDR3 in DNA: TGTGCCAGCAGCCTCGGGAGGATGAATGAAGCTTTCTTT. Translated, it gives CASSLGRMNEAFF.

In the case of this clone: One junction end does not reproduce the germline sequence, and a read error may be involved. The chain is built from TRBV4-1 and TRBJ1-2; unclear D gene. Germline V lookup: CDR1 MGHRA, CDR2 YSYEKL. The CDR3 has 15 amino acids. The CDR3 DNA sequence: TGCGCCAGCAGCGTTGGACTACCGAAAGACCTATGGCTACACTTC. Translated: CASSVGLPKDLWLHF.

J is TRBJ1-5 and V is TRBV6-1; possible D gene TRBD1, 5 bases. This CDR3 is built from 17 residues. Germline loops: CDR1 MNHNS, CDR2 SASEGT. Trimming shortened V by 2 bases and J by 1 base, and 15 bases separated the two germline ends. DNA of the CDR3: TGTGCCAGCAGTGAAAATCGCAGGGAGGAAAGCAATCAGCCCCAGCATTTT. Translated, it gives CASSENRREESNQPQHF.

The V call is TRBV7-3, the J call TRBJ1-4, with D uncertain. The CDR3 totals 15 residues. Germline V gives CDR1 SGHTA, CDR2 FQGTGA. Deletions cut 1 base from V and 5 bases from J, with 11 bases between. The DNA of the CDR3 is TGTGCCAGCAGCTTAAATGGCCTAGTAAATGAAAAACTGTTTTTT. This gives the protein CASSLNGLVNEKLFF. Together with reference TRBV7-3 and TRBJ1-4, the CDR3 gives the full variable domain: GAGVSQTPSNKVTEKGKYVELRCDPISGHTALYWYRQSLGQGPEFLIYFQGTGAADDSGLPNDRFFAVRPEGSVSTLKIQRTERGDSAVYLCASSLNGLVNEKLFFGSGTQLSVL.

V usage is TRBV2 and J usage is TRBJ2-2, with unresolved D. The CDR3 covers 14 residues. With 3 bases removed from V and 6 bases from J, the gap between germline ends came to 11 bases. Germline-derived CDR1 and CDR2 are SNHLY and FYNNEI. The CDR3 here is CASSDDNTSGELFF. The CDR3 nucleotides read TGTGCCAGCAGTGACGACAACACCTCCGGGGAGCTGTTTTTT.

J is TRBJ1-1 and V is TRBV2, with 7 positions matching TRBD1. The germline V gene has CDR1 SNHLY and CDR2 FYNNEI. The junction had 12 bases not matched to a gene; V was cut back by 7 bases and J by 7 bases. CDR3 length equals 14 residues. CDR3 sequence reads: CASTGPQGLLEAFF. DNA of the CDR3: TGTGCCAGCACCGGACCACAGGGGCTGCTTGAAGCTTTCTTT.

The chain uses TRBV30 and TRBJ2-7; 7 bases agree with TRBD2. CDR1 GTSNPN and CDR2 SVGIG come from the germline V gene (reference sequence). With 5 bases clipped from V and 0 bases from J, the junction kept 7 bases outside the gene matches. CDR3 length: 14 residues. CDR3 sequence: CAWALGGSSYEQYF. CDR3 DNA sequence: TGTGCCTGGGCCCTCGGGGGGAGCTCCTACGAGCAGTACTTC.

The chain has TRBV15 and TRBJ2-3; D call uncertain. The V and J ends lost 3 bases and 2 bases respectively, with 6 bases between them. CDR3 length equals 13 residues. Looked up from germline, CDR1 is LNHNV and CDR2 is YYDKDF (reference sequence). CDR3 amino acids: CATSSRITDTQYF. The CDR3 coding sequence is TGTGCCACCAGCAGTCGGATCACAGATACGCAGTATTTT.

The rearrangement uses TRBV27 and TRBJ2-7, with 8 bases matching TRBD1. The CDR3 length is 15 residues. Germline-derived CDR1 and CDR2 are MNHEY and SMNVEV (reference sequence). With V trimmed by 5 bases and J by 5 bases, 11 bases remained unmatched. In DNA, the CDR3 is TGTGCCAGCAGTACCCCTCGGACAGGGCCCAACGAGCAGTACTTC. Encoded protein: CASSTPRTGPNEQYF.

The J gene is TRBJ1-2, the V gene TRBV28; TRBD1 agrees at 7 bases. The CDR3 covers 12 residues. Germline V gene data show CDR1 as MDHEN and CDR2 as SYDVKM. Losses at the gene ends were 4 bases for V and 8 bases for J; bases not matched to a gene: 4. This chain's CDR3 is CASSSTGLGYTF. In DNA form, the CDR3 reads TGTGCCAGCAGTTCGACAGGGCTAGGCTACACCTTC.

The gene calls are TRBV5-6 and TRBJ2-7; 7 bases are shared with TRBD2. V was pared by 3 bases and J by 3 bases, with 9 bases of the junction left unmatched. Germline values: CDR1 SGHDT, CDR2 YYEEEE. The CDR3 has 15 amino acids. CDR3 loop: CASSSWGRAYYEQYF. In DNA form, the CDR3 reads TGTGCCAGCAGCTCCTGGGGGAGGGCATACTACGAGCAGTACTTC.

The chain has TRBV27 and TRBJ2-7; D is unclear. The CDR3 covers 14 residues. V lost 3 bases and J lost 3, with 12 bases in between. CDR1 and CDR2 (germline): MNHEY, SMNVEV (reference sequence). CDR3 sequence reads: CASSFLGDGYEQYF. Written as DNA, the CDR3 is TGTGCCAGCAGTTTTCTGGGCGACGGCTACGAGCAGTACTTC.

The chain recombines TRBV2 with TRBJ2-7; D remains ambiguous. The CDR3 has 14 residues. The V gene lost 4 bases and the J gene lost 0 bases, with 10 bases spanning the gap. Germline CDR1 is SNHLY and CDR2 is FYNNEI. CDR3 DNA sequence: TGTGCCAGCAGTGGTCAACAAAGCTCCTACGAGCAGTACTTC. Amino acids: CASSGQQSSYEQYF.

V usage is TRBV7-3 and J usage is TRBJ2-6; 8 bases match TRBD1. After removal of 3 bases from V and 1 base from J, the junction contained 5 bases not matched to a gene. This CDR3 spans 17 amino acids. Germline V lookup: CDR1 SGHTA, CDR2 FQGTGA. DNA of the CDR3: TGTGCCAGCAGCTTTCAGGGGGCCCTATCTGGGGCCAACGTCCTGACTTTC. The encoded protein is CASSFQGALSGANVLTF.

This clone showed up just a few times. The chain combines TRBV6-1 with TRBJ1-5, with D possibly TRBD1 on 5 matching bases. V was clipped by 4 bases and J by 3 bases, with 19 bases between them. The germline V gene encodes CDR1 MNHNS and CDR2 SASEGT. The CDR3 covers 17 residues. DNA for the CDR3: TGTGCCAGCAGTGCCCTTTCGGTCGGGACCAACAATCAGCCCCAGCATTTT. It specifies CASSALSVGTNNQPQHF.

This clone was detected only once. The V call is TRBV5-1, the J call TRBJ2-4; TRBD2 matches 13 bases. The CDR3 length is 18 residues. V was clipped by 3 bases and J by 8 bases; unmatched bases: 14. The V gene's germline CDR1 is SGHRS and CDR2 YFSETQ. The CDR3 nucleotides are TGCGCCAGCAGCTGGGGGGGACTAGCGGGAAGCCAACCAGACATTCAGTACTTC. Translation gives CASSWGGLAGSQPDIQYF. Full variable domain (rest looked up from reference TRBV5-1 and TRBJ2-4): KAGVTQTPRYLIKTRGQQVTLSCSPISGHRSVSWYQQTPGQGLQFLFEYFSETQRNKGNFPGRFSGRQFSNSRSEMNVSTLELGDSALYLCASSWGGLAGSQPDIQYFGAGTRLSVL.

The gene calls are TRBV5-8 and TRBJ2-5; 9 bases match TRBD1. Germline V gene sequence: CDR1 SGHTS, CDR2 YDEGEE. Losses at the gene ends were 4 bases for V and 1 base for J; bases not matched to a gene: 5. The CDR3 has 15 residues. The CDR3 sequence: CASSAGQGPQETQYF. CDR3 in DNA: TGTGCCAGCAGCGCGGGACAGGGTCCCCAAGAGACCCAGTACTTC.

The count of this clone is one. CDR3 DNA: TGTGCCAGCAGAGCCTTGAGTTTACTAGCGGGATCTCGAGATACGCAGTATTTT. It is translated as CASRALSLLAGSRDTQYF. V gene TRBV27 combines with J gene TRBJ2-3, with TRBD2 matching 10 bases. The CDR3 covers 18 residues. V lost 6 bases to trimming and J lost 5 bases; unmatched junction nucleotides: 17. CDR1 MNHEY and CDR2 SMNVEV come from the germline V gene (reference sequence).

Comment on this clone: Different DNA sequences within this sample yield the same CDR3. This chain uses TRBV6-5 with TRBJ2-7; TRBD1 might be the D (6 bases). The germline V and J ends were trimmed by 3 bases and 0 bases, with 9 bases remaining between them. The germline gives CDR1 MNHEY, CDR2 SVGAGI. The CDR3 loop spans 14 amino acids. The CDR3 loop is CASSYTGSSYEQYF. As DNA, the CDR3 is TGTGCCAGCAGTTATACAGGGTCCTCCTACGAGCAGTACTTC.